The next 2 T cell receptor beta chains were all read from a single sample in a study of T cell responses to AZD1222 COVID-19 vaccine. Sequencing was performed with immunoSEQ multiplex PCR; in TCRdb, only in-frame clones are kept and a portion is missing. The top ten hold roughly 6.7% of the sample, which has 100,000 to 120,000 clones, about 87% seen once. The sample consisted of peripheral blood, taken 28 days after the second AZD1222 dose. These receptors were collected from an adult who received the AZD1222 COVID-19 vaccine.

This rearrangement joins TRBV21-1 to TRBJ1-2. TRBV21-1 corresponds to a pseudogene. The CDR3 is 13 amino acids. CDR3: CASSKSTRNGYTF. The CDR3 DNA reads as TGTGCCAGCAGCAAAAGCACAAGGAATGGCTACACCTTC.

V is TRBV6-4 and J is TRBJ2-2; D not resolved. There are 14 residues in the CDR3. Germline V CDR1 and CDR2: MRHNA, SNTAGT. Trimming left V 5 bases short and J 7 bases short, with 14 bases between. The CDR3 sequence is CASSPRTDGGELFF. The CDR3 coding sequence is TGTGCCAGCAGTCCACGAACCGACGGCGGGGAGCTGTTTTTT.